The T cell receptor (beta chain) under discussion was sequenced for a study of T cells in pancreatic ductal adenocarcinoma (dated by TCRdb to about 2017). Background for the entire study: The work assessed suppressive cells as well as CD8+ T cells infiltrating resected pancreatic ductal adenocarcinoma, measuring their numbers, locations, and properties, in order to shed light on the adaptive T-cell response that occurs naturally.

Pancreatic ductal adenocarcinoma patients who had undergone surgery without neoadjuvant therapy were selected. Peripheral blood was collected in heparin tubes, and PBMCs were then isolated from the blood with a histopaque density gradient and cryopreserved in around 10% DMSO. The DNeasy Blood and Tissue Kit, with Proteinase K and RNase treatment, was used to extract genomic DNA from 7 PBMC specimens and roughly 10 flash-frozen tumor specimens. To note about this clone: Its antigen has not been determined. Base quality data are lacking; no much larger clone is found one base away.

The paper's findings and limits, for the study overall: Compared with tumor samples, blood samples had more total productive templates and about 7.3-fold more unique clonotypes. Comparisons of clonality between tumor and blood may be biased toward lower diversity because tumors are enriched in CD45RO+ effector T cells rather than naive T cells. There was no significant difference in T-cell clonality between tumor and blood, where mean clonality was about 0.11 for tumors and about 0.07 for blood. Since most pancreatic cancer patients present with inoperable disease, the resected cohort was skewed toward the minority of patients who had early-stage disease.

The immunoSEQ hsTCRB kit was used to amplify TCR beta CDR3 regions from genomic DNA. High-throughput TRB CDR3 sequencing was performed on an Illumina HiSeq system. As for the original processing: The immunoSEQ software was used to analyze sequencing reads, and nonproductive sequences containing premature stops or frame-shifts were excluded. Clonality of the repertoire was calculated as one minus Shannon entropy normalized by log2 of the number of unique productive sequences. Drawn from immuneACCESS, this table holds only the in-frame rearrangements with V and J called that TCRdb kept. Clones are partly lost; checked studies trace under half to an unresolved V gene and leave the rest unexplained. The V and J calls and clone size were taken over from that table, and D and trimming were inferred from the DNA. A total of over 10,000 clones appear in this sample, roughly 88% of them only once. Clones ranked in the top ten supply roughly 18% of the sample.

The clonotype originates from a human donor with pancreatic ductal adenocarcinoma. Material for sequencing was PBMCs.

The CDR3 protein sequence reads: CASSLAVGNTEAFF. The DNA is TGCGCCAGCAGCTTGGCCGTGGGGAACACTGAAGCTTTCTTT. Recombination linked TRBV5-1 to TRBJ1-1, with the D gene not clear enough to name. Its CDR3 holds 14 amino acids, cysteine through phenylalanine. Just CDR3 DNA is preserved here, 42 bases in frame from base 1. Based on the germline V gene, the CDR1 and CDR2 sequences are SGHRS and YFSETQ. Trimming takes 0 bases from V and 1 base from J, and the germline ends sit 7 bases apart.